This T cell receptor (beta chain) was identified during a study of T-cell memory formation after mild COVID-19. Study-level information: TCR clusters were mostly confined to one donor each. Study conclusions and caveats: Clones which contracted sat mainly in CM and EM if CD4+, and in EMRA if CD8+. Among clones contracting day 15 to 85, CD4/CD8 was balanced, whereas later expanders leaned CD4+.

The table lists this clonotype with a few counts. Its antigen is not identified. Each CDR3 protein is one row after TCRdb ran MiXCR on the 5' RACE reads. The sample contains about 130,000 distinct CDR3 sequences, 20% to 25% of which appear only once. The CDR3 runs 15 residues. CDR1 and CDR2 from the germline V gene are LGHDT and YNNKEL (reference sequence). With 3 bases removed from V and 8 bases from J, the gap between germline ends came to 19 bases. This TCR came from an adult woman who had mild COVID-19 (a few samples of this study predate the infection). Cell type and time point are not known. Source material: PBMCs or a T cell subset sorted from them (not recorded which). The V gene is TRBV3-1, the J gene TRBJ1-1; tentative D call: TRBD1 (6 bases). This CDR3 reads CASSQLGSGEGEAFF. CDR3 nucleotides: TGTGCCAGCAGCCAGCTCGGCTCAGGGGAAGGAGAAGCTTTCTTT.